This TCR beta chain was retrieved from a study of identical twins. Trimming took off 5 bases at V and 3 bases at J, with 14 bases between the two ends. The CDR3 is made up of 15 amino acids. Germline V gene lookup returns CDR1 SGHAT and CDR2 FQNNGV. In TCRdb, the 5' RACE reads were re-called with MiXCR into one record per CDR3 protein. The sample shows 700,000 to 950,000 distinct CDR3 sequences, approximately 13% of them seen only once. This clonotype was counted once. This sample was also put to use in a study of yellow fever vaccine responses in identical twins.

This clonotype originated in a woman between 18 and 29 years old in good health. The sequencing input was PBMCs. V usage is TRBV11-2 and J usage is TRBJ2-4; either TRBD1 or TRBD2 may fit D (6 bases each). This CDR3 reads CASSPMGGGKNIQYF. The DNA for the CDR3 is TGTGCCAGCAGCCCAATGGGGGGCGGCAAAAACATTCAGTACTTC. The whole variable domain, remainder taken from reference TRBV11-2 and TRBJ2-4, is EAGVAQSPRYKIIEKRQSVAFWCNPISGHATLYWYQQILGQGPKLLIQFQNNGVVDDSQLPKDRFSAERLKGVDSTLKIQPAKLEDSAVYLCASSPMGGGKNIQYFGAGTRLSVL.